This T cell receptor beta chain comes out of a study of blood T cell repertoires in COVID-19. Overall study context: Acute and convalescent COVID-19 specimens originated in the United States, Italy and Spain.

Trimming at V came to 0 bases and at J to 2 bases, leaving 6 bases not matched to a gene. The CDR3 runs to 17 residues. Germline loops: CDR1 SGHNT, CDR2 YENEEA. In the original processing: How many nucleated cells were present was estimated from reference gene primer amplification. The protocol was immunoSEQ multiplex PCR, while the TCRdb copy is restricted to in-frame clones and leaves out a portion. Clonal size and the V and J genes are those of that table, whereas D and trimming came from the DNA. The table lists under 250,000 clones, approximately 88% of them singletons. Clinical history reported by participants formed the basis on which cohorts were assigned.

The sample comprised PBMCs or T cells enriched from blood (not recorded which). The chain links TRBV11-3 to TRBJ2-2, with 7 bases lining up with TRBD2. This sequence was found in a woman aged 30 to 39 with acute COVID-19. CDR3: CASSLDGLAANTGELFF. CDR3 DNA: TGTGCCAGCAGCTTAGATGGGCTAGCGGCAAACACCGGGGAGCTGTTTTTT.